Listed below are T cell receptor beta chains from one sample, sequenced in a study of control samples from healthy donors and cancer patients. Libraries were prepared by immunoSEQ multiplex PCR; TCRdb keeps only in-frame clonotypes and omits some of them. The sample contains 150,000 to 200,000 clones, approximately 90% of which appear only once. The sample was blood. Receptors originate from a woman in her twenties or thirties in good health. Each CDR3 is given with its conserved first and last residue. The D gene is left open where the match is weak. The size field is filled for only some rows; it gives once, few, many or a size class.

V gene	J gene	clone size	CDR3 length	D gene	CDR3 DNA	CDR3 protein
TRBV3-1/TRBV3-2	TRBJ1-1	.	13	.	TGTGCCAGCAGCCAAGAATTGGGGACTGAAGCTTTCTTT	CASSQELGTEAFF
TRBV30	TRBJ1-3	.	15	.	TGTGCCTGGAGTGTTTTAGGTTCGGCTGGAAACACCATATATTTT	CAWSVLGSAGNTIYF
TRBV12-5	TRBJ2-3	.	17	.	TGTGCTAGTGGTTTGGGGCGACAGGGAGGTAACACAGATACGCAGTATTTT	CASGLGRQGGNTDTQYF
TRBV4-1	TRBJ2-3	.	14	TRBD2	TGCGCCGCTCGTGGGGAGGGAATCACAGATACGCAGTATTTT	CAARGEGITDTQYF
TRBV19	TRBJ1-1	.	15	.	TGTGCCAGTAGTATTATTGCAGGGAGTGGCACTGAAGCTTTCTTT	CASSIIAGSGTEAFF
TRBV7-2	TRBJ2-5	.	16	TRBD2	TGTGCCAGCAGCTTAGCCCTTAGCGGGGGCATGGAGACCCAGTACTTC	CASSLALSGGMETQYF
TRBV7-9	TRBJ1-5	.	17	TRBD1	TGTGCCAGCAGCCCCGGGCTGGGACAGGGATTGAATCAGCCCCAGCATTTT	CASSPGLGQGLNQPQHF
TRBV7-9	TRBJ1-4	once	15	.	TGTGCCAGCAGCTTAGATACCACCCGGGGCGAAAAACTGTTTTTT	CASSLDTTRGEKLFF
TRBV28	TRBJ1-2	.	16	.	TGTGCCAGCGGTAACTTTGGGGTAGCCCCAGGCTATGACTACACCTTC	CASGNFGVAPGYDYTF
TRBV7-9	TRBJ1-2	.	12	.	TGTGCCAGCAGTTCGAGACTTGATGGCTACACCTTC	CASSSRLDGYTF
TRBV4-1	TRBJ1-4	.	15	TRBD1	TGCGCCAGCAGCCAAGTAGGGACAGGGTATGAAAAACTGTTTTTT	CASSQVGTGYEKLFF
TRBV19	TRBJ1-3	.	15	TRBD1	TGTGCCAGTAGAGACGACAGGGGATCTGGAAACACCATATATTTT	CASRDDRGSGNTIYF
TRBV5-1	TRBJ1-3	few	15	.	TGCGCCAGCAGCTTGGCGAGTGGGACTGGAAACACCATATATTTT	CASSLASGTGNTIYF
TRBV29-1	TRBJ2-1	.	11	.	TGCAGCGTTGTACAGCCCAATGAGCAGTTCTTC	CSVVQPNEQFF
TRBV7-7	TRBJ2-3	.	15	TRBD1	TGTGCTAGCAGCCGAGGACAGGGATGGACAGATACGCAGTATTTT	CASSRGQGWTDTQYF
TRBV7-9	TRBJ2-2	.	13	.	TGTGCCAGCAGCCTGATAGGGGGCGGGGAGCTGTTTTTT	CASSLIGGGELFF
TRBV11-2	TRBJ2-7	.	15	TRBD1	TGTGCCAGCAGTCTACGGACAGGGGGCTCCTACGAGCAGTACTTC	CASSLRTGGSYEQYF
TRBV4-1	TRBJ2-7	.	13	.	TGCGCCAGCAGCTGGGACCCAGGCTACGAGCAGTACTTC	CASSWDPGYEQYF
TRBV11-2	TRBJ2-7	once	19	.	TGTGCCAGCAGCTTAGTAGGTGGTAGCGGCCTAGGCAGGACCTACGAGCAGTACTTC	CASSLVGGSGLGRTYEQYF
TRBV7-9	TRBJ2-7	.	13	.	TGTGCCAGCAGTTATGAGGCGTTCTACGAGCAGTACTTC	CASSYEAFYEQYF
TRBV18	TRBJ2-2	.	20	TRBD2	TGTGCCAGCTCACCGGGCGGGAGAAGGGCGGGAAAAACGAACACCGGGGAGCTGTTTTTT	CASSPGGRRAGKTNTGELFF
TRBV4-1	TRBJ1-2	.	15	TRBD1	TGCGCCAGCAGCCAAGAGTCAGGGACAGGGGAGCGCTACACCTTC	CASSQESGTGERYTF
TRBV28	TRBJ2-2	.	17	TRBD2	TGTGCCAGCAGTTCTAGCGGGAGGTCGGTGGGCACCGGGGAGCTGTTTTTT	CASSSSGRSVGTGELFF
TRBV5-5	TRBJ2-5	.	16	TRBD2	TGTGCCAGCAGCTTGCTAACTAGCGGGAGCCAAGAGACCCAGTACTTC	CASSLLTSGSQETQYF
TRBV21-1	TRBJ2-2	once	18	.	TGTGCCAGCAGCAAAGGGAGGGCAACTAGCGGAAACACCGGGGAGCTGTTTTTT	CASSKGRATSGNTGELFF
TRBV5-1	TRBJ1-1	.	14	TRBD1	TGCGCCAGCAGCCTGGGACAGATGAACACTGAAGCTTTCTTT	CASSLGQMNTEAFF
TRBV11-2	TRBJ2-1	.	15	.	TGTGCCAGCAGCTCTACAGTGAGCTCCTACAATGAGCAGTTCTTC	CASSSTVSSYNEQFF
TRBV6-5	TRBJ2-5	.	15	TRBD2	TGTGCCAGCAGGCTAGCGGGAGGTTGGGAAGAGACCCAGTACTTC	CASRLAGGWEETQYF
TRBV4-3	TRBJ2-1	.	17	TRBD2	TGCGCCAGCAGCCAAGACGTGCGGGAGGGCCTTTACAATGAGCAGTTCTTC	CASSQDVREGLYNEQFF
TRBV12-5	TRBJ1-3	.	19	TRBD1	TGTGCTAGTGGTTTGGTACTCGGGACGGGACAGCAGTCTGGAAACACCATATATTTT	CASGLVLGTGQQSGNTIYF
TRBV7-6	TRBJ2-7	.	15	TRBD1	TGTGCCAGCAGCTTTGGGACAGGGAGGAACTACGAGCAGTACTTC	CASSFGTGRNYEQYF
TRBV23-1	TRBJ1-5	.	16	.	TGCGCCAGCAGTCAAAACAATCCTGATCCGGGACAGCCCCAGCATTTT	CASSQNNPDPGQPQHF